This T cell receptor beta chain was sequenced during a study of blood T cell repertoires in COVID-19. Study context: The United States, Italy and Spain provided the acute and convalescent COVID-19 samples.

CDR3 length: 16 residues. Germline V gene sequence: CDR1 SEHNR, CDR2 FQNEAQ (reference sequence). The V segment lost 7 bases and the J segment 7 bases; nucleotides outside the gene matches: 15. The authors' processing: From reference gene primer amplification, estimates of nucleated cell counts were derived. TCRdb keeps only in-frame clones here, not all; method: immunoSEQ multiplex PCR. That table gives V, J and clone size, and the DNA gave D and trimming. The table includes some 140,000 clones, 84% detected once. This chain links TRBV7-9 with TRBJ1-2; 10 bases fit TRBD1. The sequence derives from a man aged 35 to 55 with acute COVID-19. Material for sequencing was PBMCs or T cells enriched from blood (not recorded which). The CDR3, as DNA: TGTGCCAGCATCTCTTTCTCCGGGACAGGGGCGAGTGGCTACACCTTC. It translates to CASISFSGTGASGYTF.